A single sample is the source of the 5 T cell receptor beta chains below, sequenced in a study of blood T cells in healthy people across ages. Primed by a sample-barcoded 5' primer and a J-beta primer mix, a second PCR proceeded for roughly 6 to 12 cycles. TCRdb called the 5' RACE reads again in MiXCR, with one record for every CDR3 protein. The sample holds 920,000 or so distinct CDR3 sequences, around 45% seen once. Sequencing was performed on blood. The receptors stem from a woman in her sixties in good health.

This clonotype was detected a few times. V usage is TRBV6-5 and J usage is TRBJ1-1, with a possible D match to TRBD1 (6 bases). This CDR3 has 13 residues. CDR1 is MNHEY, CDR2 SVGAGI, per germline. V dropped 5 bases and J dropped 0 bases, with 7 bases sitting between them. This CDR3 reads CASSGGVNTEAFF. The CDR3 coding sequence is TGTGCCAGCAGTGGGGGCGTGAACACTGAAGCTTTCTTT.

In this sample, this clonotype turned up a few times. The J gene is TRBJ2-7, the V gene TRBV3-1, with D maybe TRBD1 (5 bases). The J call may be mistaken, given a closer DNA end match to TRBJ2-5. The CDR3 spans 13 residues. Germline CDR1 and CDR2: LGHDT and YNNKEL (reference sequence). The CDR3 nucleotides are TGTGCCAGCAGCCAAGCCCAGGGCGAGACCCAGTACTTC. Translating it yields CASSQAQGETQYF.

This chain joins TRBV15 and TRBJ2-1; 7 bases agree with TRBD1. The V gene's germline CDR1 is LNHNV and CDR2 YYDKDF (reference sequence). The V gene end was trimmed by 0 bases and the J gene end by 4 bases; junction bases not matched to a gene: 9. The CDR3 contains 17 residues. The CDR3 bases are TGTGCCACCAGCAGAGATACGACAGGGCGAAGGTACAATGAGCAGTTCTTC. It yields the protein CATSRDTTGRRYNEQFF.

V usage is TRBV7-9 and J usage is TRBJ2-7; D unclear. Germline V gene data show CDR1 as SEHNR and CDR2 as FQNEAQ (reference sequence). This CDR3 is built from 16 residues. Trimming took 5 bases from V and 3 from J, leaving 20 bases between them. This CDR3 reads CASSVTGRPNDYEQYF. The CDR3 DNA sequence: TGTGCCAGCAGCGTAACCGGGCGCCCCAACGACTACGAGCAGTACTTC.

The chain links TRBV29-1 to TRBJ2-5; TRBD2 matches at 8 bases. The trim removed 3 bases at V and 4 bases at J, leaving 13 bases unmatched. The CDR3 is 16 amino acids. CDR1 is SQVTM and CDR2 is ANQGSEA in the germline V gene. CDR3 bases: TGCAGCGTTGACGGGTCCGGGGGGGCGCAGGGAGAGACCCAGTACTTC. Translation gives CSVDGSGGAQGETQYF.